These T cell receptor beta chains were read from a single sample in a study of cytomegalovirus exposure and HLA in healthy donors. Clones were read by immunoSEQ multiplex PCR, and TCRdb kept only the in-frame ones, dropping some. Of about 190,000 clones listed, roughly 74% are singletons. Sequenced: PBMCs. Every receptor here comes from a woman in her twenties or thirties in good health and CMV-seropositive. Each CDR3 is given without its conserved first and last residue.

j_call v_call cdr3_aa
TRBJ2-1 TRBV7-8 ASSLEVSGAIPSSYNEQF
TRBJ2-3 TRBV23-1 ASSQTDGGDTDTQY
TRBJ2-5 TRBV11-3 ASSKLAGSFHLQETQY
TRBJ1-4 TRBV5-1 ASRLTGSEEKLF
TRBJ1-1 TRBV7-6 ASSPKTDMNTEAF
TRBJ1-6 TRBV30 ARRGNNNSPLH
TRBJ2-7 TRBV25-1 ASSAAGTSGEQY
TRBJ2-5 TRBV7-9 ASSLSTGETQY
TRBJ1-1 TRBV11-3 ASSFPGNTEAF
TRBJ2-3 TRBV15 ATSRVWGGSGDTQY
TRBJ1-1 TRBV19 ASSIDGTPYPEAEAF